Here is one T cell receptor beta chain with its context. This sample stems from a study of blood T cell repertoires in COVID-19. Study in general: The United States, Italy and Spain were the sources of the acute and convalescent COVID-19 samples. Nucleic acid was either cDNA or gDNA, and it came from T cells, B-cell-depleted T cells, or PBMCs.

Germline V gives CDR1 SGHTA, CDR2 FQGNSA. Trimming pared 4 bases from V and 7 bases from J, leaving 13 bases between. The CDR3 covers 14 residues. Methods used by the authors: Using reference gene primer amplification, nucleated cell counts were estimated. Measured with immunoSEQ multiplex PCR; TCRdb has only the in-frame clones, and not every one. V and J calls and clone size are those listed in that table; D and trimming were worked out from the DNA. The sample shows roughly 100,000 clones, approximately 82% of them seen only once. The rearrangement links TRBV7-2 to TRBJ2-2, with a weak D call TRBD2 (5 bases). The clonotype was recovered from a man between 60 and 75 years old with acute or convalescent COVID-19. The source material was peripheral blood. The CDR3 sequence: CASSSPRGSGELFF. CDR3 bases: TGTGCCAGCAGCTCACCAAGAGGGAGCGGGGAGCTGTTTTTT.